A single sample gave rise to the 3 T cell receptor beta chains below, sequenced in a study of OX40 agonist ivuxolimab in advanced cancers. The method was immunoSEQ multiplex PCR; TCRdb's version includes in-frame clones alone and lacks a portion of them. The sample lists roughly 24,000 clones, around 80% occurring once. The sample here was CD4+ or CD8+ T cells sorted from blood, taken in a trial of the OX40 agonist ivuxolimab. The receptors here all came from an adult with an advanced solid tumor such as melanoma, head and neck, liver or kidney cancer.

V usage is TRBV4-3 and J usage is TRBJ2-7, with D uncertain. V lost 2 bases and J 7 bases, leaving 12 bases between the germline ends. The germline CDR1 and CDR2 sequences are LGHNA and YSLEER. The CDR3 has 13 residues. CDR3: CASSQFDLGEQYF. The CDR3 DNA is TGCGCCAGCAGCCAATTCGACCTCGGGGAGCAGTACTTC.

In regard to this clone: A junction end diverges from the germline sequence, so it may reflect a read error. The V gene is TRBV7-7, the J gene TRBJ2-7; TRBD2 matches 13 bases. This CDR3 spans 15 amino acids. Germline loops: CDR1 SSHAT, CDR2 FNYEAQ (reference sequence). CDR3 coding DNA: TGTGCTAGCAGCCCGGGACTAGCGGGGATCTACGAGCAGTACTTC. Residues: CASSPGLAGIYEQYF.

The rearrangement joins TRBV29-1 to TRBJ1-5, with D hard to call. The CDR3 sequence is 11 residues long. Germline V lookup: CDR1 SQVTM, CDR2 ANQGSEA. V dropped 7 bases and J dropped 4 bases, with 8 bases sitting between them. The chain's CDR3 is CSAGENQPQHF. CDR3 sequence (DNA): TGCAGCGCTGGCGAAAATCAGCCCCAGCATTTT.